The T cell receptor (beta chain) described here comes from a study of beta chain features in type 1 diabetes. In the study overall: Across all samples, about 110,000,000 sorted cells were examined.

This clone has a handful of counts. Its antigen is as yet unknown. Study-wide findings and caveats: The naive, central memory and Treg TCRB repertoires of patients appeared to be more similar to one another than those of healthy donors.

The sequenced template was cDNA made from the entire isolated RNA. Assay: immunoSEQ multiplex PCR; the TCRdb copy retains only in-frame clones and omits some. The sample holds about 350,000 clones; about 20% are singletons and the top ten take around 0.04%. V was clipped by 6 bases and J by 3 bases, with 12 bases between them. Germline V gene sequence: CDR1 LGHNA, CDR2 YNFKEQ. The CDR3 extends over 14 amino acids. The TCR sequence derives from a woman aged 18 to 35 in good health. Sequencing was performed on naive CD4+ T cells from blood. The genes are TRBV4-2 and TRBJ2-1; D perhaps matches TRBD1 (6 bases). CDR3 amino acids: CASSPLGGYNEQFF. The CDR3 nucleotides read TGTGCCAGCAGTCCACTAGGGGGCTACAATGAGCAGTTCTTC.